Below, 25 T cell receptor beta chains from the same sample are listed, as sequenced in a study of T cell repertoires in cytomegalovirus infection. Their antigens remain unidentified. TCRdb fed the reads into MiXCR, producing one record per CDR3 protein. The sample consists of roughly 150,000 distinct CDR3 sequences, 20% to 25% of them appearing once. Sequenced material: CD8+ T cells from cultured PBMCs, taken from culture after CMV antigen stimulation. All receptors come from a human donor in good health (CMV status not recorded). Some clones in this sample may be carry-over from other donors' samples.

This clonotype has just a few counts. This chain joins TRBV5-6 and TRBJ1-5, with 10 bases matching TRBD1. V shed 4 bases, J shed 1 base, and the junction held 5 bases outside the gene matches. CDR1 is SGHDT and CDR2 is YYEEEE in the germline V gene. The CDR3 is 16 amino acids. In nucleotides, the CDR3 is TGTGCCAGCAGCGACGGGACAGGGGAAAGCAATCAGCCCCAGCATTTT. Protein sequence: CASSDGTGESNQPQHF.

This clonotype was counted between two and nine times. V usage is TRBV2 and J usage is TRBJ2-7, with a tentative D call TRBD2 (7 bases). CDR3 length: 16 residues. Deletions cut 6 bases from V and 0 bases from J, with 18 bases between. Germline CDR1 reads SNHLY; CDR2 reads FYNNEI. CDR3 protein: CASRGASGTYSYEQYF. CDR3 sequence (DNA): TGTGCCAGCAGGGGGGCTAGCGGAACCTACTCCTACGAGCAGTACTTC.

The J gene is TRBJ1-2, the V gene TRBV6-2 or TRBV6-3; the match to TRBD1 covers 8 bases. Per germline, CDR1 MNHEY and CDR2 SVGEGT. The CDR3 totals 15 residues. Trimming at V came to 7 bases and at J to 0 bases, leaving 7 bases not matched to a gene. For the CDR3, the DNA is TGTGCCAGCACCCTCGACAGGGGCTCTAACTATGGCTACACCTTC. Translated: CASTLDRGSNYGYTF.

This clonotype was counted only a few times. V and J are TRBV12-3 or TRBV12-4 and TRBJ2-7, with D possibly called TRBD1 or TRBD2 (5 bases each). V was trimmed by 1 base and J by 5 bases, leaving 12 bases between them. CDR3 length: 14 amino acids. The CDR3 protein is CASSLGGGYDEQYF. The CDR3 region has the DNA TGTGCCAGCAGTTTAGGTGGGGGTTATGACGAGCAGTACTTC.

This clonotype was seen more than once but under ten times. This chain joins TRBV7-2 and TRBJ2-7; D possibly corresponds to TRBD2 (7 bases). Germline assignment: CDR1 SGHTA and CDR2 FQGNSA. V lost 4 bases and J lost 3, with 16 bases in between. This CDR3 comprises 15 residues. The CDR3 sequence is CASSWGGPSDYEQYF. The CDR3, as DNA: TGTGCCAGCAGCTGGGGGGGCCCATCTGACTACGAGCAGTACTTC.

V and J are TRBV7-9 and TRBJ2-7; D ambiguous. The length of the CDR3 is 15 residues. Looked up from germline, CDR1 is SEHNR and CDR2 is FQNEAQ (reference sequence). V was pared by 8 bases and J by 4 bases, with 21 bases between. The CDR3: CASVPSQAPPYEQYF. Written as DNA, the CDR3 is TGTGCCAGCGTCCCTTCCCAGGCTCCCCCATACGAGCAGTACTTC. The full variable domain, completed using reference TRBV7-9 and TRBJ2-7, is DTGVSQNPRHKITKRGQNVTFRCDPISEHNRLYWYRQTLGQGPEFLTYFQNEAQLEKSRLLSDRFSAERPKGSFSTLEIQRTEQGDSAMYLCASVPSQAPPYEQYFGPGTRLTVT.

V gene TRBV7-9 combines with J gene TRBJ2-2; no definite D call. Trimming stripped 2 bases from V and 3 bases from J, with 13 bases between. Germline V gives CDR1 SEHNR, CDR2 FQNEAQ (reference sequence). The CDR3 runs to 16 residues. CDR3 nucleotides: TGTGCCAGCAGCTTAACACGCCAAGGATACACCGGGGAGCTGTTTTTT. The encoded protein is CASSLTRQGYTGELFF.

The chain links TRBV11-2 to TRBJ2-3, with no clear D. The CDR3 is 12 amino acids. V was shortened by 2 bases and J by 5 bases, with 5 bases between the two germline ends. Germline lookup yields CDR1 SGHAT and CDR2 FQNNGV. The CDR3 DNA sequence: TGTGCCAGCAGCTTATATGGAGATACGCAGTATTTT. The encoded protein is CASSLYGDTQYF.

This clonotype has only a few counts. The rearrangement joins TRBV6-6 to TRBJ1-1, with 9 bases lining up with TRBD1. The CDR3 consists of 14 residues. Trimming at V came to 5 bases and at J to 4 bases, leaving 5 bases not matched to a gene. Germline-derived CDR1 and CDR2 are MNHNY and SVGAGI (reference sequence). The CDR3 reads CASSPDRGVTEAFF. CDR3 bases: TGTGCCAGCAGTCCGGACAGGGGCGTCACTGAAGCTTTCTTT.

This clonotype was recorded a few times. V and J are TRBV6-2 or TRBV6-3 and TRBJ1-1, with D perhaps matching TRBD1 (5 bases). The V gene lost 0 bases and the J gene lost 2 bases, with 10 bases spanning the gap. CDR1 and CDR2 (germline): MNHEY, SVGEGT. CDR3 size: 15 residues. The CDR3 nucleotides are TGTGCCAGCAGTTACTCACTAACAGGTAACACTGAAGCTTTCTTT. The encoded protein is CASSYSLTGNTEAFF.

There are many counts of this clonotype. V gene TRBV4-1 combines with J gene TRBJ1-3; 7 positions agree with TRBD1. The germline V gene encodes CDR1 MGHRA and CDR2 YSYEKL. Unmatched junction bases numbered 13, after V lost 4 bases and J lost 10 bases. This CDR3 is 15 amino acids long. Here the CDR3 reads CASSPDPGQTITIYF. In DNA form, the CDR3 reads TGCGCCAGCAGCCCCGACCCGGGACAGACGATAACCATATATTTT.

This chain connects TRBV4-1 to TRBJ2-2; TRBD1 matches at 7 bases. V was pared by 7 bases and J by 2 bases, with 7 bases of the junction left unmatched. This CDR3 is 15 amino acids long. Germline-derived CDR1 and CDR2 are MGHRA and YSYEKL. The CDR3 loop reads CASTAGTDNTGELFF. DNA for the CDR3: TGCGCCAGCACCGCCGGGACAGATAACACCGGGGAGCTGTTTTTT.

The rearrangement links TRBV6-1 to TRBJ1-6; D gene unclear. The CDR3 runs 18 residues. Germline V CDR1 and CDR2: MNHNS, SASEGT. Trimming took 4 bases from V and 0 from J, leaving 16 bases between them. CDR3 region: CASSGAGPRSSYNSPLHF. DNA of the CDR3: TGTGCCAGCAGTGGGGCCGGGCCGCGGAGCTCCTATAATTCACCCCTCCACTTT.

This clonotype has a handful of counts. The rearrangement joins TRBV6-6 to TRBJ1-1; D uncertain. CDR1 and CDR2 (germline): MNHNY, SVGAGI (reference sequence). V shed 2 bases and J shed 11 bases, with 15 bases lying between them. CDR3 length: 13 residues. Here the CDR3 DNA reads TGTGCCAGCAGTTACACCGGACGGGGTGACGCTTTCTTT. Amino acids: CASSYTGRGDAFF.

The chain uses TRBV27 and TRBJ2-4; no clear D gene. The germline V gene encodes CDR1 MNHEY and CDR2 SMNVEV (reference sequence). This CDR3 is built from 16 residues. V was shortened by 4 bases and J by 2 bases, with 15 bases between the two germline ends. This CDR3 reads CASSSLTRRTKNIQYF. CDR3 nucleotides: TGTGCCAGCAGTTCCCTCACCCGACGAACCAAAAACATTCAGTACTTC.

CDR3 sequence reads: CASSIKGQALSEQYF. The CDR3 DNA reads TGTGCCAGTAGTATTAAAGGGCAGGCCTTGAGCGAGCAGTACTTC. This chain links TRBV19 with TRBJ2-7; D uncertain. The germline gives CDR1 LNHDA, CDR2 SQIVND (reference sequence). This CDR3 is 15 amino acids long. The V end was cut by 3 bases, the J end by 6 bases, with 18 bases between.

This clonotype came up a few times. This chain uses TRBV4-1 with TRBJ1-5; the D gene is possibly TRBD1 (5 bases). The germline CDR1 and CDR2 sequences are MGHRA and YSYEKL. V was cut by 4 bases and J by 3 bases, with 10 bases left in between. This CDR3 region has 14 residues. CDR3 sequence reads: CASSPGRANQPQHF. CDR3 coding DNA: TGCGCCAGCAGCCCAGGCAGGGCCAATCAGCCCCAGCATTTT.

The gene calls are TRBV12-3 or TRBV12-4 and TRBJ1-1; possibly TRBD1 for D (5 bases). Trimming pared 4 bases from V and 6 bases from J, leaving 12 bases between. The CDR3 totals 13 residues. CDR3 sequence (DNA): TGTGCCAGCAGTTACGGACGGGGCTCTGAAGCTTTCTTT. This encodes CASSYGRGSEAFF.

This clonotype was observed a few times. This sequence joins TRBV9 and TRBJ2-5; TRBD1 or TRBD2 may be the D gene (5 bases each). The CDR3 runs to 14 residues. Per germline, CDR1 SGDLS and CDR2 YYNGEE. V was clipped by 0 bases and J by 3 bases, with 9 bases between them. CDR3 nucleotides: TGTGCCAGCAGCGTAGGGGACGTTGAAGAGACCCAGTACTTC. It specifies CASSVGDVEETQYF.

This chain connects TRBV20-1 to TRBJ1-5; D unclear. The V gene's germline CDR1 is DFQATT and CDR2 SNEGSKA (reference sequence). CDR3 length equals 13 residues. V was clipped by 2 bases and J by 4 bases, with 9 bases between them. CDR3 amino acids: CSARSELNQPQHF. In nucleotides, the CDR3 is TGCAGTGCTAGATCAGAACTTAATCAGCCCCAGCATTTT.

This clonotype was counted many times. The genes are TRBV7-2 and TRBJ2-5; 9 nucleotides match TRBD2. The CDR3 has 17 amino acids. Trimming cost V 5 bases and J 0 bases; bases outside gene matches: 10. Germline loops: CDR1 SGHTA, CDR2 FQGNSA. The CDR3 reads CASSPLAGLANQETQYF. DNA of the CDR3: TGTGCCAGCAGCCCGCTGGCGGGACTAGCCAACCAAGAGACCCAGTACTTC. Together with reference TRBV7-2 and TRBJ2-5, the CDR3 gives the full variable domain: GAGVSQSPSNKVTEKGKDVELRCDPISGHTALYWYRQSLGQGLEFLIYFQGNSAPDKSGLPSDRFSAERTGGSVSTLTIQRTQQEDSAVYLCASSPLAGLANQETQYFGPGTRLLVL.

This clonotype was counted only a few times. The chain links TRBV7-2 to TRBJ2-5; the D gene is possibly TRBD1 (5 bases). The V end lost 5 bases, the J end lost 5 bases, and 21 bases lay between the germline ends. This CDR3 contains 16 residues. Germline CDR1 is SGHTA and CDR2 is FQGNSA. CDR3 residues: CASSLENYGAVETQYF. The CDR3 DNA follows: TGTGCCAGCAGCCTAGAAAATTATGGGGCGGTGGAGACCCAGTACTTC.

This clonotype was observed a handful of times. The V and J genes are TRBV6-5 and TRBJ2-7; 7 bases align to TRBD1. The V segment lost 4 bases and the J segment 1 base; nucleotides outside the gene matches: 7. Germline V gene sequence: CDR1 MNHEY, CDR2 SVGAGI. This CDR3 region has 15 residues. CDR3 DNA: TGTGCCAGCAGTTCCAAACAGGGGTCATCCTACGAGCAGTACTTC. Protein sequence: CASSSKQGSSYEQYF.

This CDR3 reads CATAPDRSYEQYF. In DNA, the CDR3 is TGTGCCACCGCCCCGGACCGATCCTACGAGCAGTACTTC. This chain connects TRBV15 to TRBJ2-7; D gene ambiguous. Looked up from germline, CDR1 is LNHNV and CDR2 is YYDKDF (reference sequence). The ends were cut back, 8 bases at V and 1 base at J, with 12 bases in the middle. The length of the CDR3 is 13 residues.

The genes are TRBV7-2 and TRBJ2-7; perhaps D is TRBD1 or TRBD2 (7 bases each). The CDR3 sequence is 16 residues long. V lost 1 base to trimming and J lost 4 bases, with 17 bases between them. CDR1 and CDR2 (germline): SGHTA, FQGNSA. CDR3 sequence (DNA): TGTGCCAGCAGCTTAGAAGGGGGCGGGGGCCCTTACGAGCAGTACTTC. Translating it yields CASSLEGGGGPYEQYF.